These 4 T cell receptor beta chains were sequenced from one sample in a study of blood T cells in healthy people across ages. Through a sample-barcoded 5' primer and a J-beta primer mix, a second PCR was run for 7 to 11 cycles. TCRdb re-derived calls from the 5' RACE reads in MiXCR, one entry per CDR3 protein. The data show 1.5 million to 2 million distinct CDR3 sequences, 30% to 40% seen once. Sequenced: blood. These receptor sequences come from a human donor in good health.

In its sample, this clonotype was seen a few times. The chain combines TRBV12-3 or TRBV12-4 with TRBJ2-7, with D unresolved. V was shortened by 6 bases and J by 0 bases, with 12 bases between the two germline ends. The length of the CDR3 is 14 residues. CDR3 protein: CASSTYSRSYEQYF. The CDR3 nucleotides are TGTGCCAGCAGCACATATTCCCGCTCCTACGAGCAGTACTTC.

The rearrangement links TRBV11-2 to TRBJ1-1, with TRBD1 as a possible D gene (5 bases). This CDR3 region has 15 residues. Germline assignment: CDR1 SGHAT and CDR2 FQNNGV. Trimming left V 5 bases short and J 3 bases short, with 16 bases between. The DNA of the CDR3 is TGTGCCAGCAGCCGCGACAGTTGGGGGGACACTGAAGCTTTCTTT. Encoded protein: CASSRDSWGDTEAFF.

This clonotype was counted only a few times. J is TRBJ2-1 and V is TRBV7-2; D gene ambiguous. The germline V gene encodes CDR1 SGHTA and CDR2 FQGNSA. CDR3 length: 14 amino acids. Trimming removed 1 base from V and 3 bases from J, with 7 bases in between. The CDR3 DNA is TGTGCCAGCAGCTTAGAACTGTACTACAATGAGCAGTTCTTC. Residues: CASSLELYYNEQFF.

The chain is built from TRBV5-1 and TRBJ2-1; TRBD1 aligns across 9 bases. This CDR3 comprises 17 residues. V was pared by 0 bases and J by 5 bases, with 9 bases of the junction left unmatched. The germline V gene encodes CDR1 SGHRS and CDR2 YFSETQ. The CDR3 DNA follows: TGCGCCAGCAGCTTGGCAATCCGGGACAGGGCGAACAATGAGCAGTTCTTC. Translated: CASSLAIRDRANNEQFF.